Below, 26 T cell receptor beta chains from the same sample are listed, as sequenced in a study of Ad26.COV2.S vaccination and SARS-CoV-2 variants. Sample treatment: approximately 18 received Ad26.COV2.S at low or high dose, single or two shots; several received placebo; per-sample allocation not given. Sampling took place 63 days after the first vaccine or placebo injection. This table comes from immunoSEQ multiplex PCR, and its TCRdb copy is limited to in-frame clones, with some not included. The sample lists about 350,000 clones; around 89% were seen once. Sequencing used peripheral blood, obtained in a trial of Ad26.COV2.S vaccine versus placebo. All receptors come from a person between 18 and 65 years old who received the Ad26.COV2.S COVID-19 vaccine or a placebo.

The chain couples TRBV27 to TRBJ1-1; TRBD1 might be the D (5 bases). CDR3 length: 15 amino acids. Germline V lookup: CDR1 MNHEY, CDR2 SMNVEV (reference sequence). V was pared by 5 bases and J by 5 bases, with 18 bases between. The CDR3 bases are TGTGCCAGCAGTCCCCGTGCCCTCGGGGCAACTGAAGCTTTCTTT. Translation: CASSPRALGATEAFF.

This rearrangement joins TRBV7-8 to TRBJ2-1; D not resolved. Germline V gene data show CDR1 as SGHVS and CDR2 as FQNEAQ. The germline V and J ends were trimmed by 4 bases and 5 bases, with 9 bases remaining between them. The CDR3 covers 13 residues. CDR3 DNA sequence: TGTGCCAGCAGCTCCAGACTGGACAATGAGCAGTTCTTC. Its protein product is CASSSRLDNEQFF.

The gene calls are TRBV13 and TRBJ1-1, with a tentative D call TRBD1 (6 bases). Germline values: CDR1 PRHDT, CDR2 FYEKMQ (reference sequence). The ends were cut back, 2 bases at V and 10 bases at J, with 17 bases in the middle. The CDR3 totals 14 residues. The DNA for the CDR3 is TGTGCCAGCAGCTTAAGTCTGGGGGGCCAGGGAGCTTTCTTT. It yields the protein CASSLSLGGQGAFF.

J is TRBJ2-7 and V is TRBV5-6; 15 bases map to TRBD2. Germline CDR1 is SGHDT and CDR2 is YYEEEE. The CDR3 sequence is 16 residues long. V shed 2 bases and J 7 bases; nucleotides not matched to a gene: 7. CDR3 sequence reads: CASSFRTSGGAREQYF. DNA for the CDR3: TGTGCCAGCAGCTTTAGGACTAGCGGGGGGGCTCGGGAGCAGTACTTC.

Of note for this clone: An end of the junction differs from the germline gene, which may be a read error. The chain couples TRBV30 to TRBJ2-1; 10 bases match TRBD2. Germline values: CDR1 GTSNPN, CDR2 SVGIG (reference sequence). The length of the CDR3 is 15 residues. The CDR3 sequence: CAWRRAGGSSNEQFF. For the CDR3, the DNA is TGTGCCTGGAGACGAGCGGGAGGGTCCTCCAATGAGCAGTTCTTC.

This sequence joins TRBV15 and TRBJ1-2; D gene unclear. V lost 4 bases, J lost 4 bases, and 10 bases lay in between. Germline assignment: CDR1 LNHNV and CDR2 YYDKDF (reference sequence). The CDR3 covers 13 residues. The CDR3 region is CATSIDAGYGYTF. The CDR3 coding sequence is TGTGCCACCAGCATAGACGCCGGCTATGGCTACACCTTC.

CDR3 loop: CASRQLAARYEQYF. CDR3 sequence (DNA): TGTGCCAGCAGGCAGCTAGCGGCGCGCTACGAGCAGTACTTC. The chain has TRBV25-1 and TRBJ2-7; 7 positions agree with TRBD2. J gave up 3 bases and V 6 bases, and 8 bases lay outside the gene matches. Germline V gene data show CDR1 as MGHDK and CDR2 as SYGVNS. The CDR3 consists of 14 residues.

The chain uses TRBV11-3 and TRBJ2-7, with D tentatively TRBD2 (5 bases). Germline loops: CDR1 SGHNT, CDR2 YENEEA. V was trimmed by 7 bases and J by 5 bases, leaving 15 bases between them. CDR3 length: 13 amino acids. The CDR3 reads CASTTTGNNEQYF. CDR3 in DNA: TGTGCCAGCACCACGACCGGGAACAACGAGCAGTACTTC.

Concerning this clone itself: The same CDR3 also results from other DNA sequences found in this sample. V usage is TRBV30 and J usage is TRBJ2-7; D gene uncertain. From germline, CDR1 is GTSNPN and CDR2 SVGIG (reference sequence). CDR3 size: 12 residues. V lost 0 bases, J lost 1 base, and 4 bases lay in between. CDR3 sequence (DNA): TGTGCCTGGAGTGTCAGTTCCTACGAGCAGTACTTC. Encoded protein: CAWSVSSYEQYF.

The chain has TRBV2 and TRBJ2-2, with TRBD2 matching over 10 bases. The germline V gene encodes CDR1 SNHLY and CDR2 FYNNEI. The length of the CDR3 is 20 residues. J gave up 3 bases and V 2 bases, and 15 bases lay outside the gene matches. The CDR3 is CASSEIGRGTSDRDTGELFF. CDR3 DNA sequence: TGTGCCAGCAGTGAAATAGGCAGGGGGACTAGCGATCGAGACACCGGGGAGCTGTTTTTT.

The chain joins TRBV29-1 to TRBJ1-1; D remains unclear. The CDR3 runs 12 residues. Trimming left V 7 bases short and J 0 bases short, with 9 bases between. Per the germline V gene, CDR1 is SQVTM and CDR2 is ANQGSEA. The CDR3 region has the DNA TGCAGCGCCCATTCACTGAACACTGAAGCTTTCTTT. Translation gives CSAHSLNTEAFF. Using reference TRBV29-1 and TRBJ1-1 for the parts outside the CDR3, the full variable domain is SAVISQKPSRDICQRGTSLTIQCQVDSQVTMMFWYRQQPGQSLTLIATANQGSEATYESGFVIDKFPISRPNLTFSTLTVSNMSPEDSSIYLCSAHSLNTEAFFGQGTRLTVV.

This chain links TRBV14 with TRBJ2-3, with TRBD2 as a possible D gene (5 bases). CDR1 is SGHDN and CDR2 is FVKESK in the germline V gene. V shed 1 base and J shed 2 bases, with 7 bases lying between them. The CDR3 spans 14 residues. CDR3 nucleotide sequence: TGTGCCAGCAGCCAAGGAGGGTCCACAGATACGCAGTATTTT. Its protein is CASSQGGSTDTQYF.

The chain combines TRBV7-3 with TRBJ2-3, with D possibly being TRBD2 (5 bases). The CDR3 consists of 13 residues. Germline V gene data show CDR1 as SGHTA and CDR2 as FQGTGA. The V and J ends lost 3 bases and 6 bases respectively, with 10 bases between them. The CDR3 reads CASSFKAADTQYF. Here the CDR3 DNA reads TGTGCCAGCAGCTTCAAAGCGGCGGATACGCAGTATTTT.

The chain uses TRBV19 and TRBJ1-6; 7 bases are shared with TRBD1. V dropped 8 bases and J dropped 9; count of bases not matched to a gene: 4. The germline CDR1 and CDR2 sequences are LNHDA and SQIVND (reference sequence). There are 12 residues in the CDR3. The CDR3 nucleotides are TGTGCCAGTCGACAGGGTACTTCACCCCTCCACTTT. It yields the protein CASRQGTSPLHF.

V is TRBV12-3 or TRBV12-4 and J is TRBJ2-3; D gene ambiguous. CDR3 size: 12 residues. The V end lost 6 bases, the J end lost 6 bases, and 10 bases lay between the germline ends. The CDR3 loop reads CASSPPTDTQYF. The CDR3 DNA follows: TGTGCCAGCAGCCCACCGACGGATACGCAGTATTTT.

The genes are TRBV7-2 and TRBJ2-7, with 10 bases fitting TRBD1. The CDR3 consists of 17 residues. Germline assignment: CDR1 SGHTA and CDR2 FQGNSA. V shed 6 bases, J shed 0 bases, and the junction held 11 bases outside the gene matches. CDR3 bases: TGTGCCAGCAGGGAATCTCCGGGACAGGGGAGCTCCTACGAGCAGTACTTC. It is translated as CASRESPGQGSSYEQYF.

CDR3 region: CASSLDGSVNEQYF. For the CDR3, the DNA is TGTGCCAGCAGCTTAGACGGGAGCGTGAACGAGCAGTACTTC. The V and J genes are TRBV7-2 and TRBJ2-7; perhaps TRBD2 as D (6 bases). Trimming took 1 base from V and 5 from J, leaving 12 bases between them. The germline gives CDR1 SGHTA, CDR2 FQGNSA. The CDR3 runs 14 residues.

J is TRBJ1-4 and V is TRBV7-9; 7 bases are shared with TRBD1. The CDR3 spans 16 residues. Germline V lookup: CDR1 SEHNR, CDR2 FQNEAQ (reference sequence). V dropped 6 bases and J dropped 8; count of bases not matched to a gene: 15. CDR3 DNA: TGTGCCAGCAGAGAGAGGGGGCCAAGGGGAAGAGAAAAACTGTTTTTT. Translated, it gives CASRERGPRGREKLFF.

The rearrangement links TRBV6-5 to TRBJ2-2; unclear D gene. This CDR3 spans 13 amino acids. Deletions cut 2 bases from V and 1 base from J, with 2 bases between. Germline values: CDR1 MNHEY, CDR2 SVGAGI. The CDR3, as DNA: TGTGCCAGCAGTTACGAGAACACCGGGGAGCTGTTTTTT. This gives the protein CASSYENTGELFF.

The chain links TRBV5-1 to TRBJ1-2; a possible D gene is TRBD1 (5 bases). Germline-derived CDR1 and CDR2 are SGHRS and YFSETQ. The CDR3 has 18 residues. V lost 0 bases and J lost 0, with 18 bases in between. CDR3 nucleotide sequence: TGCGCCAGCAGCTTGGATAGTACCGGGACGATCTCTAACTATGGCTACACCTTC. This translates into CASSLDSTGTISNYGYTF.

The gene calls are TRBV3-1 (or the pseudogene TRBV3-2) and TRBJ1-5; D call uncertain. This CDR3 is built from 14 residues. Trimming took off 0 bases at V and 7 bases at J, with 10 bases between the two ends. CDR1 is LGHDT, CDR2 YNNKEL, per germline (reference sequence). The CDR3 bases are TGTGCCAGCAGCCAAGATCGGGGTGGCCAGCCCCAGCATTTT. This translates into CASSQDRGGQPQHF.

The rearrangement links TRBV11-2 to TRBJ2-3; D might be TRBD1 (6 bases). The V gene lost 10 bases and the J gene lost 6 bases, with 20 bases spanning the gap. Germline V lookup: CDR1 SGHAT, CDR2 FQNNGV. The CDR3 is 14 residues long. The CDR3 here is CAIGRGTPLDTQYF. The CDR3 coding sequence is TGTGCCATCGGCAGGGGCACCCCACTGGATACGCAGTATTTT.

This clone was recorded once. The chain recombines TRBV3-1 (or the pseudogene TRBV3-2) with TRBJ1-1; D gene ambiguous. V was pared by 4 bases and J by 5 bases, with 17 bases between. Germline V gives CDR1 LGHDT, CDR2 YNNKEL (reference sequence). This CDR3 spans 15 amino acids. The DNA for the CDR3 is TGTGCCAGCAGCCCCCGAGGTGGAGGGAGGACTGAAGCTTTCTTT. Translating it yields CASSPRGGGRTEAFF.

CDR3 in DNA: TGTGCCAGCAGCCCGCGCCTCGATCCCATGAACACTGAAGCTTTCTTT. It encodes CASSPRLDPMNTEAFF. This rearrangement joins TRBV7-8 to TRBJ1-1, with D uncertain. CDR1 is SGHVS and CDR2 is FQNEAQ in the germline V gene. V was clipped by 5 bases and J by 0 bases, with 16 bases between them. This CDR3 comprises 16 residues.

The gene calls are TRBV19 and TRBJ2-2; unclear D gene. Germline CDR1 is LNHDA and CDR2 is SQIVND (reference sequence). This CDR3 region has 17 residues. Trimming shortened V by 10 bases and J by 15 bases, and 36 bases separated the two germline ends. CDR3 loop: CAITPSTAHPFHRTVFF. Written as DNA, the CDR3 is TGTGCCATCACACCAAGCACGGCACACCCTTTCCACCGGACGGTGTTTTTT.

V gene TRBV1 combines with J gene TRBJ2-7. TRBV1 is a recognized pseudogene. The CDR3 is 14 residues long. CDR3: CTSSQVGGSYEQYF. The DNA for the CDR3 is TGCACCAGCAGCCAAGTGGGGGGCAGCTACGAGCAGTACTTC.